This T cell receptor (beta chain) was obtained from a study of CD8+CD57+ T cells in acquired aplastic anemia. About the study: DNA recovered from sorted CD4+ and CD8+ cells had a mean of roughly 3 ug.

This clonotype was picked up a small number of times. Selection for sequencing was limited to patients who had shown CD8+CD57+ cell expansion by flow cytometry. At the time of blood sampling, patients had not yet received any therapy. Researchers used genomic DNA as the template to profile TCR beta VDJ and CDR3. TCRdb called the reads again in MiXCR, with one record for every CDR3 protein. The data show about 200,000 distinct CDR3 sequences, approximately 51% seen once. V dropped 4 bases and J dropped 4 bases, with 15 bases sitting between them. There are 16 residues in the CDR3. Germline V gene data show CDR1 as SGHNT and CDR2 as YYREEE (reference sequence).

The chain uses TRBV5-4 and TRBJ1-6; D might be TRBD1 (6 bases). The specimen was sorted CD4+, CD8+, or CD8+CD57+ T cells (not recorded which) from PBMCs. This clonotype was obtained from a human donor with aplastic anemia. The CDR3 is CASSRSGEGYNSPLHF. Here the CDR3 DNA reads TGTGCCAGCAGCCGTTCAGGGGAGGGGTATAATTCACCCCTCCACTTT.